The sequence of this T cell receptor beta chain was determined in a study of blood T cell repertoires in COVID-19. The CDR3 sequence is 16 residues long. V trimming: 4 bases; J trimming: 5 bases; junction bases outside the gene matches: 15. The V gene's germline CDR1 is SQVTM and CDR2 ANQGSEA. Produced via immunoSEQ multiplex PCR; TCRdb's table is partial and in-frame only. The sample lists about 68,000 clones; over 75% were seen once. The origin of this receptor is a man over 45 with acute or convalescent COVID-19. Material: peripheral blood. The chain carries TRBV29-1 and TRBJ1-2, with 8 positions matching TRBD1. CDR3 residues: CSVAPLRQGTHYGYTF. In DNA form, the CDR3 reads TGCAGCGTTGCACCCCTTAGACAGGGGACCCATTATGGCTACACCTTC.